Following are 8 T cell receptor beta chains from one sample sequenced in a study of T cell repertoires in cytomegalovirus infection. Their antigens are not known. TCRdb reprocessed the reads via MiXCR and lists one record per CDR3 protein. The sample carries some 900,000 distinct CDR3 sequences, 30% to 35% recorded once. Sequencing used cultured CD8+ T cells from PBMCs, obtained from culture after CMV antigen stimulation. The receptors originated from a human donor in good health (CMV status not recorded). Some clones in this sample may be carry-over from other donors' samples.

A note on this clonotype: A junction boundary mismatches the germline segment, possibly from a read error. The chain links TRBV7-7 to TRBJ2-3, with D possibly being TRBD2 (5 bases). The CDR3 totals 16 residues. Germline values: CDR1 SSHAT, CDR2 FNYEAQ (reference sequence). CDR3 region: CASSPNIGLRTDTQYF. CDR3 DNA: TGTGCTAGCAGCCCTAACATTGGACTCCGCACAGATACGCAGTATTTT.

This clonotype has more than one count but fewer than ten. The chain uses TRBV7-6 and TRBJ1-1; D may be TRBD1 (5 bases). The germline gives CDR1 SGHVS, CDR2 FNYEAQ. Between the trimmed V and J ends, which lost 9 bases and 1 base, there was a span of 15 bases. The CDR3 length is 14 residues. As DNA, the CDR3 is TGTGCCAGTCGACTTAGGGGCTCGAACACTGAAGCTTTCTTT. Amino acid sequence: CASRLRGSNTEAFF.

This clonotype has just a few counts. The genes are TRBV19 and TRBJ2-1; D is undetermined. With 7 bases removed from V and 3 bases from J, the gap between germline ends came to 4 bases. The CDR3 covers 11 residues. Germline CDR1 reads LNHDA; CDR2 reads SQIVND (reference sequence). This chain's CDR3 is CASNHYNEQFF. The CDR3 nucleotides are TGTGCCAGTAACCACTACAATGAGCAGTTCTTC. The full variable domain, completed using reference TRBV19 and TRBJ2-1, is DGGITQSPKYLFRKEGQNVTLSCEQNLNHDAMYWYRQDPGQGLRLIYYSQIVNDFQKGDIAEGYSVSREKKESFPLTVTSAQKNPTAFYLCASNHYNEQFFGPGTRLTVL.

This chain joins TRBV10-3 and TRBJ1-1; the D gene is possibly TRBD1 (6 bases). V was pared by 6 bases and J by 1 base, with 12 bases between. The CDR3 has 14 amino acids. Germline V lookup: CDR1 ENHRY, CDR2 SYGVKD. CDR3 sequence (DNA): TGTGCCATCAGGGTAACACAGGGGAACACTGAAGCTTTCTTT. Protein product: CAIRVTQGNTEAFF.

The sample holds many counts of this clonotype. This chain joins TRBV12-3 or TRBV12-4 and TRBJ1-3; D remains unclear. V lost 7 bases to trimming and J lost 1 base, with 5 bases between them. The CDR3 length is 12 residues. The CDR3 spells CASTLSGNTIYF. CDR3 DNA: TGTGCCAGCACCTTGTCTGGAAACACCATATATTTT.

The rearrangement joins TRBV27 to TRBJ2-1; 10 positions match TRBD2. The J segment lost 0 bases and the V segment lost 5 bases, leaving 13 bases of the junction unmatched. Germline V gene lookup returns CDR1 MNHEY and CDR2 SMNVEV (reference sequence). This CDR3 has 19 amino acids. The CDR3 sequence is CASSPYPSSGGRSYNEQFF. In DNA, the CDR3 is TGTGCCAGCAGTCCCTACCCATCTAGCGGGGGCCGCTCCTACAATGAGCAGTTCTTC.

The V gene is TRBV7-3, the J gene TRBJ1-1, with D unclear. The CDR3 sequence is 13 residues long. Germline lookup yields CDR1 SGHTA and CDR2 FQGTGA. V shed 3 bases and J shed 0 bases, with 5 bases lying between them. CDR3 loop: CASSFFMNTEAFF. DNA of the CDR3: TGTGCCAGCAGCTTCTTTATGAACACTGAAGCTTTCTTT.

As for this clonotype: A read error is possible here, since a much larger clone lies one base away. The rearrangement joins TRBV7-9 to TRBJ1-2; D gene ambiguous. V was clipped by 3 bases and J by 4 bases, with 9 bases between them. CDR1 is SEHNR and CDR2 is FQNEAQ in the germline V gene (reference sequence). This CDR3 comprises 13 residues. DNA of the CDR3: TGTGCCAGCAGCTTTCCTGACATCTATGGCTACACCTTC. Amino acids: CASSFPDIYGYTF.